The clone carrying this T cell receptor beta chain is medium-sized in the sample. Measured with immunoSEQ multiplex PCR; TCRdb has only the in-frame clones, and not every one. The sample includes about 20,000 clones, approximately 83% of them seen just once. These data are taken from a study of OX40 agonist ivuxolimab in advanced cancers. Germline V CDR1 and CDR2: MRHNA, SNTAGT. The ends were cut back, 3 bases at V and 1 base at J, with 14 bases in the middle. The CDR3 covers 16 residues. The rearrangement links TRBV6-4 to TRBJ2-3; tentative D call: TRBD2 (7 bases). The origin of this receptor is an adult with an advanced solid tumor such as melanoma, head and neck, liver or kidney cancer. Material: CD4+ or CD8+ T cells sorted from blood, obtained in a trial of the OX40 agonist ivuxolimab. CDR3 loop: CASSDGGGDRTDTQYF. CDR3 bases: TGTGCCAGCAGTGATGGAGGGGGGGACCGCACAGATACGCAGTATTTT.